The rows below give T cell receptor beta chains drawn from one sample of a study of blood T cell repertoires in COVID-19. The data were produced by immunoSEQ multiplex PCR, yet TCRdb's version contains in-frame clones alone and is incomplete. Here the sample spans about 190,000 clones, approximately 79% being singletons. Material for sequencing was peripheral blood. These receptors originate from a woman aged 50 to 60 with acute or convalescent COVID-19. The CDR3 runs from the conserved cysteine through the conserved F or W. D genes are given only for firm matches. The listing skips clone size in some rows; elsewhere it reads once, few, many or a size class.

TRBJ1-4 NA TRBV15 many TGTGCCACCAGCAGAACTTTAGGGGATGAAAAACTGTTTTTT CATSRTLGDEKLFF
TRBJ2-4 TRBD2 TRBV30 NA TGTGCCTGGAGTGTACTCGAGGCTAGCGGGAGGGCTATCAAAAACATTCAGTACTTC CAWSVLEASGRAIKNIQYF
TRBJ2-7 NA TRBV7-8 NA TGTGCCAGCAGCTCTCAACGTCAGGCGGGTTTAGAGGAGTACTTC CASSSQRQAGLEEYF
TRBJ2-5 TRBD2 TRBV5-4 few TGTGCCAGCAGCTCCCCTAGCGGAGCGGCCCCTAGGGAGACCCAGTACTTC CASSSPSGAAPRETQYF
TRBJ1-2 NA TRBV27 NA TGTGCCAGTAAACAGGGTAGCTCAATACGTGGCTACACCTTC CASKQGSSIRGYTF
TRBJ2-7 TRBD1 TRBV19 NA TGTGCCAGTAGCCCTACAGGGGCCCCCTACGAGCAGTACTTC CASSPTGAPYEQYF
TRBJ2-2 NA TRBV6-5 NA TGTGCCAGCAGATTTCGACAATGGGACACCGGGGAGCTGTTTTTT CASRFRQWDTGELFF
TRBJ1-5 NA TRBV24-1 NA TGTGCCACCAGTAGGACAGCAAATCAGCCCCAGCATTTT CATSRTANQPQHF
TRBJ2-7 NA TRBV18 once TGTGCCAGCCGCTCCGGAGGTATGGGCGAGCAGTACTTC CASRSGGMGEQYF
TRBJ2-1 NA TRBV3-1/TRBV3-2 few TGTGCCAGCAGCCAAACAGGGACCTACAATGAGCAGTTCTTC CASSQTGTYNEQFF
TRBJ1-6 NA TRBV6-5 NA TGTGCCAGCAGTTACGAGTTGGGGGGAGGTTCACCCCTCCACTTT CASSYELGGGSPLHF
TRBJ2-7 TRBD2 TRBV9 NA TGTGCCAGCAGCGTAGAAGGTAGCGGGGGGCCCTACGAGCAGTACTTC CASSVEGSGGPYEQYF
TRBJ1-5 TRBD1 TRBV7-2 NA TGTGCCAGCAGCTCACAGGGGGACAATCAGCCCCAGCATTTT CASSSQGDNQPQHF
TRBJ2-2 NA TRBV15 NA TGTGCCACCAGCAGAGACACTTACACCGGGGAGCTGTTTTTT CATSRDTYTGELFF
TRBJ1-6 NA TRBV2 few TGTGCCAGCAGTGCCGAACGGTGGAATTCACCCCTCCACTTT CASSAERWNSPLHF
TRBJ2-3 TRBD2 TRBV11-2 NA TGTGCCAGCAGCCCCGGCGGGGGGCGCAGCACAGATACGCAGTATTTT CASSPGGGRSTDTQYF
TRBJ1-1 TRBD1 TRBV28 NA TGTGCCAGCAGTCGGACAGGGGCCCTTCTTGAAGCTTTCTTT CASSRTGALLEAFF
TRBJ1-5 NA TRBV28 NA TGTGCCAGCAGTTTAAGAGGTAACAATCAGCCCCAGCATTTT CASSLRGNNQPQHF
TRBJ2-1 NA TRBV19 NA TGTGCCAGCCGACAGTTCAATGAGCAGTTCTTC CASRQFNEQFF
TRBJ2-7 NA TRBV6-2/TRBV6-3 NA TGTGCCAGCAGTTACTCGGTAAGCGGGTCGAGTTACCCCTACGAGCAGTACTTC CASSYSVSGSSYPYEQYF
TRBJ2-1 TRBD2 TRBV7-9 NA TGTGCCAGCAGCTTACGCAACCCCCTGACTAGCGGGAGGAAGAATGAGCAGTTCTTC CASSLRNPLTSGRKNEQFF
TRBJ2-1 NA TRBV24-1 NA TGTGCCACCAGTGATAGTGACCTCGCGGGGCAGTTCTTC CATSDSDLAGQFF
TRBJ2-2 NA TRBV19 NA TGTGCCAGTAGTATAGGAGCTAGCGCCGACACCGGGGAGCTGTTTTTT CASSIGASADTGELFF
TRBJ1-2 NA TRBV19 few TGTGCCAGTAGTTTTCATTCGGGTTATGGCTACACCTTC CASSFHSGYGYTF
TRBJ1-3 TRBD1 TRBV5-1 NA TGCGCCAGCAGCTGGGAACCCGGGACAGGGACTGGAAACACCATATATTTT CASSWEPGTGTGNTIYF
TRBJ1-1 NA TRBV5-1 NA TGCGCCAGCAGGTCGGCGGGGGCGGGTAAAGCTTTCTTT CASRSAGAGKAFF
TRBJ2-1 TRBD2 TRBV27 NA TGTGCCAGCAGTTCTCGACCTAGCGGAGGAAGGACCTACAATGAGCAGTTCTTC CASSSRPSGGRTYNEQFF